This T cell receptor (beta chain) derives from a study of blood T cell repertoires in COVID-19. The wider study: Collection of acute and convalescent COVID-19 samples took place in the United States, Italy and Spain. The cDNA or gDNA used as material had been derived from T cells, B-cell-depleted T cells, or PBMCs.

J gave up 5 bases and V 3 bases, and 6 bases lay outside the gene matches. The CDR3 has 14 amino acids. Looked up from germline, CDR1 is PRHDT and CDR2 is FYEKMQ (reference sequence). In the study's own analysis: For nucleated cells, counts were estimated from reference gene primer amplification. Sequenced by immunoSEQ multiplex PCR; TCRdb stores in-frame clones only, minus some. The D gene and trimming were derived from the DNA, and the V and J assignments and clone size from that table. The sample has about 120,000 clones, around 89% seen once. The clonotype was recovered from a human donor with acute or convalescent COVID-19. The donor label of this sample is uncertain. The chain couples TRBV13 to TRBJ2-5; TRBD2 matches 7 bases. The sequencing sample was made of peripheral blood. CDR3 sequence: CASSFAGVGETQYF. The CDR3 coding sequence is TGTGCCAGCAGCTTTGCGGGGGTCGGGGAGACCCAGTACTTC.